The clone carrying this TCR beta chain came up a few times. Its cognate antigen is unknown. MiXCR, applied by TCRdb to the 5' RACE reads, yields one record per CDR3 protein. The table includes approximately 890,000 distinct CDR3 sequences, about 12% detected once. This entry comes from a study of identical twins. Overall study results and limits: Cord blood beta clonotypes that were abundant carried fewer insertions, and memory repertoires showed no such trend.

Trimming cost V 3 bases and J 6 bases, with 22 bases left between them. CDR1 DFQATT and CDR2 SNEGSKA come from the germline V gene (reference sequence). The CDR3 has 16 residues. Everyone who donated was a healthy Caucasian. Separately, the same data were catalogued under a study of yellow fever vaccine responses in identical twins.

This sequence was found in a woman aged 18-30 years in good health. The gene calls are TRBV20-1 and TRBJ2-3, with a possible D match to TRBD2 (6 bases). Input material: PBMCs. The CDR3 DNA follows: TGCAGTGCTAGCCCTACTAGCAGGTCGGGTTCGGATACGCAGTATTTT. Encoded protein: CSASPTSRSGSDTQYF.